This T cell receptor beta chain stems from a study of cytomegalovirus exposure and HLA in healthy donors. Study findings and constraints: Specificity for CMV antigens was confirmed in vitro for three of the CMV-associated chains. It was found in a later analysis that first-cohort TCR clusters tended to co-occur in the approximately 130 validation repertoires. The study flagged some 170 TCR beta chains as cytomegalovirus-associated.

Clones were read by immunoSEQ multiplex PCR, and TCRdb kept only the in-frame ones, dropping some. The sample shows hundreds of thousands of clones, 70% to 90% of them seen only once. The donors were members of the approximately 120-subject validation cohort (separate from the roughly 660-subject first cohort). The germline gives CDR1 LNHDA, CDR2 SQIVND (reference sequence). V dropped 7 bases and J dropped 0; count of bases not matched to a gene: 5. This CDR3 contains 15 residues. A word on this clone: Its target is not known.

The J gene is TRBJ2-4, the V gene TRBV19; 8 nucleotides agree with TRBD2. Sequences were obtained from PBMCs. This receptor was obtained from a woman aged 18-29 years in good health and CMV-seronegative. The CDR3 DNA reads as TGTGCCAGTACCCCTAGCGGGCTAGCCAAAAACATTCAGTACTTC. This translates into CASTPSGLAKNIQYF.